The 24 T cell receptor beta chains below come from one sample, sequenced in a study of T-cell reconstitution after alpha-beta-depleted transplantation in children. Construction of the TCRbeta library involved unique molecular identifiers. TCRdb reanalysed the PCR reads using MiXCR and keeps one entry per CDR3 protein. The data hold hundreds of thousands of distinct CDR3 sequences, with 20% to 30% observed a single time. Sequences were derived from PBMCs, mostly from graft donor cells, sampled 360 days after TCRalphabeta/CD19-depleted stem cell transplant. The receptors were gathered from a female patient aged 2-9 years who had a stem cell transplant for congenital amegakaryocytic thrombocytopenia, so the T cells may come from the graft donor.

This clonotype was counted a few times. The chain recombines TRBV20-1 with TRBJ1-2; no clear D. Germline V gene sequence: CDR1 DFQATT, CDR2 SNEGSKA (reference sequence). The V and J ends lost 1 base and 2 bases respectively, with 11 bases between them. The CDR3 contains 14 residues. The CDR3 loop is CSARGGFGNYGYTF. CDR3 bases: TGCAGTGCTAGAGGAGGGTTCGGAAACTATGGCTACACCTTC.

This rearrangement joins TRBV12-3 or TRBV12-4 to TRBJ2-2; D ambiguous. The CDR3 has 18 residues. V lost 3 bases and J lost 0, with 17 bases in between. The CDR3 DNA follows: TGTGCCAGCAGTTTTATCGCCCCAGGCTTCGCGAACACCGGGGAGCTGTTTTTT. It codes for CASSFIAPGFANTGELFF.

This clonotype appeared a few times. The CDR3 loop is CSARDFSGGADTQYF. CDR3 nucleotides: TGCAGTGCTAGAGATTTTAGCGGGGGCGCAGATACGCAGTATTTT. This sequence joins TRBV20-1 and TRBJ2-3; 9 nucleotides agree with TRBD2. Germline CDR1 is DFQATT and CDR2 is SNEGSKA (reference sequence). After removal of 0 bases from V and 4 bases from J, the junction contained 5 bases not matched to a gene. The CDR3 runs to 15 residues.

This clonotype was seen at least ten times. The chain uses TRBV6-5 and TRBJ2-7; D might be TRBD1 (5 bases). The CDR3 loop spans 11 amino acids. V was trimmed by 6 bases and J by 6 bases, leaving 9 bases between them. CDR1 and CDR2 (germline): MNHEY, SVGAGI. The CDR3 sequence is CASSQGVEQYF. The CDR3 DNA follows: TGTGCCAGCAGCCAGGGCGTCGAGCAGTACTTC.

V usage is TRBV29-1 and J usage is TRBJ2-7; 8 bases fit TRBD1. In germline, CDR1 is SQVTM, CDR2 ANQGSEA. The CDR3 length is 14 residues. V shed 7 bases, J shed 2 bases, and the junction held 10 bases outside the gene matches. The CDR3 DNA is TGCAGCGCAAAACTGACAGGGGACACCTACGAGCAGTACTTC. This translates into CSAKLTGDTYEQYF.

This clonotype showed up just a few times. CDR3 sequence reads: CASSQGETTNTEAFF. CDR3 nucleotides: TGCGCCAGCAGCCAAGGGGAAACGACGAACACTGAAGCTTTCTTT. This chain links TRBV4-1 with TRBJ1-1; no firm D call. The CDR3 is made up of 15 amino acids. Looked up from germline, CDR1 is MGHRA and CDR2 is YSYEKL. V lost 1 base, J lost 1 base, and 10 bases lay in between.

The chain carries TRBV12-3 or TRBV12-4 and TRBJ2-7, with D tentatively TRBD2 (5 bases). There are 11 residues in the CDR3. V was shortened by 8 bases and J by 3 bases, with 8 bases between the two germline ends. The CDR3 DNA sequence: TGTGCCAGCGGCCGGGACTACGAGCAGTACTTC. It yields the protein CASGRDYEQYF.

The V call is TRBV19, the J call TRBJ1-5, with D maybe TRBD1 (5 bases). The germline gives CDR1 LNHDA, CDR2 SQIVND (reference sequence). The ends were cut back, 2 bases at V and 4 bases at J, with 12 bases in the middle. The CDR3 is 15 amino acids. The DNA of the CDR3 is TGTGCCAGTAGTATAAAGGTGTGGGGGAATCAGCCCCAGCATTTT. The encoded protein is CASSIKVWGNQPQHF.

This clonotype was counted at least ten times. The chain joins TRBV11-2 to TRBJ2-3; D unresolved. From germline, CDR1 is SGHAT and CDR2 FQNNGV. This CDR3 comprises 13 residues. Trimming cost V 5 bases and J 4 bases, with 10 bases left between them. CDR3 protein: CASSPGRADTQYF. CDR3 DNA sequence: TGTGCCAGCAGCCCAGGTAGAGCAGATACGCAGTATTTT.

The rearrangement links TRBV12-3 or TRBV12-4 to TRBJ2-2, with D possibly being TRBD2 (6 bases). There are 18 residues in the CDR3. V lost 3 bases, J lost 3 bases, and 20 bases lay in between. The CDR3, as DNA: TGTGCCAGCAGTTTTGCCAGATTGGGGGGACCGGACACCGGGGAGCTGTTTTTT. As protein: CASSFARLGGPDTGELFF.

The J gene is TRBJ2-3, the V gene TRBV5-6; 8 bases are shared with TRBD1. The germline V gene encodes CDR1 SGHDT and CDR2 YYEEEE. Trimming removed 4 bases from V and 6 bases from J; junction bases left unmatched: 13. This CDR3 is built from 16 residues. The CDR3 region has the DNA TGTGCCAGCAGCCTCGGACAGGGTGGCCGTTGGGATACGCAGTATTTT. Amino acid sequence: CASSLGQGGRWDTQYF. Using reference TRBV5-6 and TRBJ2-3 for the parts outside the CDR3, the full variable domain is DAGVTQSPTHLIKTRGQQVTLRCSPKSGHDTVSWYQQALGQGPQFIFQYYEEEERQRGNFPDRFSGHQFPNYSSELNVNALLLGDSALYLCASSLGQGGRWDTQYFGPGTRLTVL.

The rearrangement joins TRBV29-1 to TRBJ2-1, with D perhaps TRBD1 (5 bases). Looked up from germline, CDR1 is SQVTM and CDR2 is ANQGSEA. Trimming removed 7 bases from V and 12 bases from J, with 19 bases in between. CDR3 length equals 12 residues. The CDR3 DNA follows: TGCAGCGGAGACCCAACAGGCCCAGGGCAGTTCTTC. Its translation is CSGDPTGPGQFF.

In this sample, this clonotype turned up a few times. The chain combines TRBV19 with TRBJ2-2, with a possible D match to TRBD1 (5 bases). This CDR3 is 13 amino acids long. The germline V and J ends were trimmed by 7 bases and 3 bases, with 9 bases remaining between them. CDR1 is LNHDA, CDR2 SQIVND, per germline (reference sequence). CDR3 DNA sequence: TGTGCCAGTAAAGGGGTCGACACCGGGGAGCTGTTTTTT. Translating it yields CASKGVDTGELFF.

This chain joins TRBV6-5 and TRBJ1-6; a weak D match, TRBD1 (5 bases). Deletions cut 0 bases from V and 7 bases from J, with 10 bases between. The CDR3 is made up of 15 amino acids. The germline gives CDR1 MNHEY, CDR2 SVGAGI. The CDR3, as DNA: TGTGCCAGCAGTTACTCGTCAGGGTCGAATTCACCCCTCCACTTT. This translates into CASSYSSGSNSPLHF.

This clonotype came up a few times. V is TRBV3-1 and J is TRBJ2-5; TRBD2 agrees at 7 bases. This CDR3 region has 14 residues. V was pared by 0 bases and J by 4 bases, with 2 bases of the junction left unmatched. Germline V CDR1 and CDR2: LGHDT, YNNKEL (reference sequence). The CDR3 sequence: CASSQDLAAETQYF. DNA of the CDR3: TGTGCCAGCAGCCAAGATCTAGCGGCAGAGACCCAGTACTTC.

This clonotype was recorded once. This rearrangement joins TRBV11-2 to TRBJ2-1; D unresolved. Deletions cut 9 bases from V and 5 bases from J, with 17 bases between. The CDR3 covers 14 residues. The germline V gene encodes CDR1 SGHAT and CDR2 FQNNGV. DNA of the CDR3: TGTGCCAGGAGCACAGTACGTATCAACAATGAGCAGTTCTTC. This gives the protein CARSTVRINNEQFF.

The chain recombines TRBV20-1 with TRBJ2-3, with TRBD2 as a possible D gene (6 bases). This CDR3 has 12 amino acids. V was trimmed by 3 bases and J by 6 bases, leaving 10 bases between them. Germline V gene data show CDR1 as DFQATT and CDR2 as SNEGSKA (reference sequence). The CDR3 here is CSASGRWDTQYF. The CDR3 bases are TGCAGTGCTAGCGGGAGATGGGATACGCAGTATTTT.

The table lists this clonotype with many counts. The V and J genes are TRBV12-3 or TRBV12-4 and TRBJ1-6; D call uncertain. Trimming removed 3 bases at V and 8 bases at J, with 8 bases between. This CDR3 is 13 amino acids long. CDR3 in amino acids: CASSLTGYSPLHF. CDR3 sequence (DNA): TGTGCCAGCAGTTTGACCGGCTATTCACCCCTCCACTTT.

This clonotype has more than one count but fewer than ten. The chain carries TRBV7-3 and TRBJ2-7; the match to TRBD2 covers 9 bases. CDR1 and CDR2 from the germline V gene are SGHTA and FQGTGA. This CDR3 region has 15 residues. Trimming took 5 bases from V and 1 from J; bases not matched to a gene: 6. CDR3 DNA sequence: TGTGCCAGCAGCATTAGCGGGAGTGGTTCCTACGAGCAGTACTTC. Translating gives CASSISGSGSYEQYF.

CDR3 coding DNA: TGTGCCAGCAGCTCCGGACTGGGAGGCGAAAAACTGTTTTTT. Translated, it gives CASSSGLGGEKLFF. This sequence joins TRBV7-9 and TRBJ1-4, with no clear D. V lost 4 bases and J lost 8, with 14 bases in between. There are 14 residues in the CDR3. Germline V lookup: CDR1 SEHNR, CDR2 FQNEAQ (reference sequence).

V usage is TRBV12-3 or TRBV12-4 and J usage is TRBJ1-2, with 11 nucleotides matching TRBD1. V trimming: 6 bases; J trimming: 6 bases; junction bases outside the gene matches: 9. This CDR3 contains 15 residues. In DNA form, the CDR3 reads TGTGCCAGCAGCGATAGGACAGGGGGCATCGATGGCTACACCTTC. Its translation is CASSDRTGGIDGYTF.

A few counts support this clonotype. The rearrangement joins TRBV7-9 to TRBJ2-3; D gene unclear. V was trimmed by 5 bases and J by 13 bases, leaving 16 bases between them. The CDR3 is 12 amino acids. Germline V gene data show CDR1 as SEHNR and CDR2 as FQNEAQ (reference sequence). CDR3 residues: CASSATGYMEYF. Written as DNA, the CDR3 is TGTGCCAGCAGCGCGACCGGCTACATGGAGTATTTT.

The V and J genes are TRBV4-2 and TRBJ2-5; 7 bases line up with TRBD2. Unmatched junction bases numbered 8, after V lost 2 bases and J lost 5 bases. Germline loops: CDR1 LGHNA, CDR2 YNFKEQ. CDR3 size: 15 residues. The CDR3 reads CASSQRGSTSETQYF. DNA for the CDR3: TGTGCCAGCAGCCAACGCGGGAGCACGAGCGAGACCCAGTACTTC.

The CDR3 coding sequence is TGTGCCAGCAGCCAAGACACGGGCCTGGCCTTCACAGATACGCAGTATTTT. Protein sequence: CASSQDTGLAFTDTQYF. The chain joins TRBV3-1 to TRBJ2-3; D is unclear. The CDR3 has 17 amino acids. From germline, CDR1 is LGHDT and CDR2 YNNKEL (reference sequence). V was clipped by 0 bases and J by 2 bases, with 15 bases between them.